The clone carrying this TCR beta chain was recorded once. Its antigen is currently unknown. Produced via immunoSEQ multiplex PCR; TCRdb's table is partial and in-frame only. The sample holds 150,000 to 200,000 clones, around 90% seen once. The data were taken from a study of T cell responses to AZD1222 COVID-19 vaccine. Findings and caveats of the study: No day 14 peak samples; only post-peak repertoires were characterized. The donor group comprised mostly white British people and more females; the analysis possibly underestimated clonal diversity.

From germline, CDR1 is SGHDT and CDR2 YYEEEE. The V gene lost 3 bases and the J gene lost 3 bases, with 16 bases spanning the gap. The CDR3 runs to 15 residues. This receptor was obtained from an adult who received the MenACWY meningococcal vaccine as a control. Sequencing used peripheral blood, obtained 28 days after the second dose of the MenACWY control vaccine. V usage is TRBV5-6 and J usage is TRBJ2-7; D is undetermined. The CDR3 nucleotides are TGTGCCAGCAGCTGGCAAACTATGGGGTACTACGAGCAGTACTTC. This translates into CASSWQTMGYYEQYF.